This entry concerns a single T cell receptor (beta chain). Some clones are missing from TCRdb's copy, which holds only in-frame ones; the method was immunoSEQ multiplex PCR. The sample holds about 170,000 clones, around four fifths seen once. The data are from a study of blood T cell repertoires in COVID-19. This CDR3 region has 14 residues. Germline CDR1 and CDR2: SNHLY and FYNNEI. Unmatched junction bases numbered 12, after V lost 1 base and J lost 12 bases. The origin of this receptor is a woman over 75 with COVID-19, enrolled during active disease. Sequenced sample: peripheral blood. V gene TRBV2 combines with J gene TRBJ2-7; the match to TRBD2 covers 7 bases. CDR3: CASSEGGTAGPRYF. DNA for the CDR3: TGTGCCAGCAGTGAAGGGGGAACAGCGGGACCCCGGTACTTC.